These 12 T cell receptor beta chains share one sample of origin, sequenced in a study of tumor-infiltrating lymphocytes in localized non-small cell lung cancer (dated by TCRdb to the early 2020s). The library came from the immunoSEQ multiplex PCR assay. Entries here come from immuneACCESS through TCRdb and include only in-frame sequences with V and J called. Some clones fail to appear in such tables; in the studies checked, an unresolved V gene covers under half of the shortfall, and the cause of the remainder is unknown. The sample table shows roughly 9,000 clones, and 65% to 85% are seen once. The leading ten clones occupy approximately 17% of the sample. Sequenced sample: uninvolved lung tissue not adjacent to the tumor. These receptors were collected from a human donor with non-small cell lung cancer.

CDR3 coding DNA: TGTGCCAGCCAACGCCGGGGCGAGGGTTATGGCTACACCTTC. Protein sequence: CASQRRGEGYGYTF. This sequence joins TRBV5-4 and TRBJ1-2; D perhaps matches TRBD1 (5 bases). Trimming cost V 7 bases and J 5 bases, with 18 bases left between them. This CDR3 contains 14 residues. The germline CDR1 and CDR2 sequences are SGHNT and YYREEE (reference sequence). Variable domain in full (rest from reference TRBV5-4 and TRBJ1-2): ETGVTQSPTHLIKTRGQQVTLRCSSQSGHNTVSWYQQALGQGPQFIFQYYREEENGRGNFPPRFSGLQFPNYSSELNVNALELDDSALYLCASQRRGEGYGYTFGSGTRLTVV.

J is TRBJ2-3 and V is TRBV5-6, with 12 bases matching TRBD2. The CDR3 totals 15 residues. Germline CDR1 and CDR2: SGHDT and YYEEEE. The ends lost 4 bases at V and 2 bases at J; junction bases unmatched: 2. The CDR3 is CASSLAGGFTDTQYF. CDR3 nucleotides: TGTGCCAGCAGCCTAGCGGGGGGGTTCACAGATACGCAGTATTTT.

The rearrangement uses TRBV11-2 and TRBJ2-7; D is perhaps TRBD2 (6 bases). The V end was cut by 7 bases, the J end by 4 bases, with 23 bases between. Germline CDR1 and CDR2: SGHAT and FQNNGV. The CDR3 spans 16 residues. The CDR3 reads CASTAGQSLGSYEQYF. The CDR3 nucleotides are TGTGCCAGCACCGCGGGGCAGTCGCTTGGATCTTACGAGCAGTACTTC.

The V gene is TRBV2, the J gene TRBJ2-7; D unclear. V was shortened by 2 bases and J by 5 bases, with 7 bases between the two germline ends. The germline V gene has CDR1 SNHLY and CDR2 FYNNEI. The CDR3 loop spans 12 amino acids. The CDR3: CASSESSHEQYF. CDR3 in DNA: TGTGCCAGCAGTGAAAGCTCACACGAGCAGTACTTC. The full variable domain, in which reference TRBV2 and TRBJ2-7 provide the parts outside the CDR3, is EPEVTQTPSHQVTQMGQEVILRCVPISNHLYFYWYRQILGQKVEFLVSFYNNEISEKSEIFDDQFSVERPDGSNFTLKIRSTKLEDSAMYFCASSESSHEQYFGPGTRLTVT.

The chain employs TRBV2 and TRBJ1-5; D might be TRBD1 (6 bases). Germline CDR1 and CDR2: SNHLY and FYNNEI. CDR3 length: 16 amino acids. The germline V and J ends were trimmed by 1 base and 4 bases, with 14 bases remaining between them. CDR3 nucleotides: TGTGCCAGCAGTGAAGGTACAGGGAGGCGGAATCAGCCCCAGCATTTT. This sequence encodes CASSEGTGRRNQPQHF.

By sample share, this clone is medium-sized. V is TRBV11-3 and J is TRBJ1-1; 8 bases are a match to TRBD1. The J segment lost 3 bases and the V segment lost 5 bases, leaving 11 bases of the junction unmatched. Germline CDR1 and CDR2: SGHNT and YENEEA. The CDR3 contains 16 residues. DNA of the CDR3: TGTGCCAGCAGCCCCCGACAGGGGATATCGGACACTGAAGCTTTCTTT. Translation gives CASSPRQGISDTEAFF.

The chain is built from TRBV2 and TRBJ1-4; D is undetermined. CDR3 size: 14 residues. Trimming pared 2 bases from V and 3 bases from J, leaving 7 bases between. Germline-derived CDR1 and CDR2 are SNHLY and FYNNEI. In DNA form, the CDR3 reads TGTGCCAGCAGTGAATCACAAGCTAATGAAAAACTGTTTTTT. Protein product: CASSESQANEKLFF.

The chain is built from TRBV5-1 and TRBJ2-2, with 9 bases fitting TRBD2. In germline, CDR1 is SGHRS, CDR2 YFSETQ. V gave up 0 bases and J gave up 4 bases; unmatched junction bases: 10. The CDR3 is made up of 18 amino acids. CDR3 sequence (DNA): TGCGCCAGCAGCTTGGCCGTAGGCGGGGGGGCCTCCACCGGGGAGCTGTTTTTT. Its protein is CASSLAVGGGASTGELFF.

V usage is TRBV10-2 and J usage is TRBJ1-4; 7 bases are a match to TRBD1. This CDR3 comprises 13 residues. Germline V gene data show CDR1 as WSHSY and CDR2 as SAAADI. Unmatched junction bases numbered 4, after V lost 7 bases and J lost 5 bases. CDR3 loop: CASKETGNEKLFF. The CDR3 DNA reads as TGCGCCAGCAAAGAGACAGGGAATGAAAAACTGTTTTTT.

The chain employs TRBV5-1 and TRBJ1-3, with unresolved D. Germline lookup yields CDR1 SGHRS and CDR2 YFSETQ. This CDR3 contains 13 residues. Trimming took 3 bases from V and 0 from J, leaving 4 bases between them. CDR3 residues: CASSSTSGNTIYF. The DNA of the CDR3 is TGCGCCAGCAGCTCTACCTCTGGAAACACCATATATTTT.

The chain recombines TRBV20-1 with TRBJ1-2, with D uncertain. The V end was cut by 6 bases, the J end by 5 bases, with 10 bases between. Germline assignment: CDR1 DFQATT and CDR2 SNEGSKA (reference sequence). The CDR3 runs to 11 residues. The CDR3 reads CSAPDPYGYTF. Written as DNA, the CDR3 is TGCAGTGCCCCTGACCCGTATGGCTACACCTTC.

CDR3 region: CASSPQGNWGGNTIYF. Written as DNA, the CDR3 is TGTGCCAGCAGCCCCCAGGGTAATTGGGGTGGAAACACCATATATTTT. V gene TRBV7-2 combines with J gene TRBJ1-3, with a tentative D call TRBD1 (5 bases). The V and J ends lost 5 bases and 3 bases respectively, with 17 bases between them. The CDR3 has 16 residues. The germline V gene encodes CDR1 SGHTA and CDR2 FQGNSA.